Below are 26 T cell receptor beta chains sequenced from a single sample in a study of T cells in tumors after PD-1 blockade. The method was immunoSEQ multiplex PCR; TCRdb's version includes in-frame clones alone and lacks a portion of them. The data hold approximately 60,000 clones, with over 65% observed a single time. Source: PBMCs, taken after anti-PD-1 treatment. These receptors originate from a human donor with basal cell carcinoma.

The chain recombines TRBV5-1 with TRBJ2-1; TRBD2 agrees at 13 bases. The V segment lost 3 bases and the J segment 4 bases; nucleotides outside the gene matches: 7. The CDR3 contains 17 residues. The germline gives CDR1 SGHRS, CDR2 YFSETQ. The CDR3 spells CASSSTGLAGAYNEQFF. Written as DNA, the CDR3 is TGCGCCAGCAGCTCCACAGGACTAGCGGGGGCTTACAATGAGCAGTTCTTC.

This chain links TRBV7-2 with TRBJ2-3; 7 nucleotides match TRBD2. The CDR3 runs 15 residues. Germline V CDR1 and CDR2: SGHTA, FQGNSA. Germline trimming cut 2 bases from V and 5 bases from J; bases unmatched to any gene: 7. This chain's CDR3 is CASSLSSGEVDTQYF. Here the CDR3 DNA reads TGTGCCAGCAGCTTATCAAGCGGGGAGGTAGATACGCAGTATTTT.

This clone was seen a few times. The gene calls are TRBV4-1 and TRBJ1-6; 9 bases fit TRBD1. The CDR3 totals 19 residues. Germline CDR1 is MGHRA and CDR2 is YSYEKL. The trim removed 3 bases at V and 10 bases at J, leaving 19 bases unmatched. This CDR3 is CASSQPATQDRGEKSPLHF. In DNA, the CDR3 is TGCGCCAGCAGCCAGCCAGCCACCCAGGACAGGGGAGAGAAATCACCCCTCCACTTT.

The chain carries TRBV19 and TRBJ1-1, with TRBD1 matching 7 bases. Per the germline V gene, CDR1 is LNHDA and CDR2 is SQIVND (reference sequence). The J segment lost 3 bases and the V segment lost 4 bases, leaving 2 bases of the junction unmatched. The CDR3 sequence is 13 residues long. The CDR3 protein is CASSKQGYTEAFF. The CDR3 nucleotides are TGTGCCAGTAGTAAACAGGGGTACACTGAAGCTTTCTTT. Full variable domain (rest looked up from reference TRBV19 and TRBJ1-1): DGGITQSPKYLFRKEGQNVTLSCEQNLNHDAMYWYRQDPGQGLRLIYYSQIVNDFQKGDIAEGYSVSREKKESFPLTVTSAQKNPTAFYLCASSKQGYTEAFFGQGTRLTVV.

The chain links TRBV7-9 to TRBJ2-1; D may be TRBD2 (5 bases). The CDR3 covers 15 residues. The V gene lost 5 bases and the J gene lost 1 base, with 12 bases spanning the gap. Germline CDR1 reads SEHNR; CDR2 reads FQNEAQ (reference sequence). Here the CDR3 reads CASSPRTESYNEQFF. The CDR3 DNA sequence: TGTGCCAGCAGCCCGAGGACTGAATCCTACAATGAGCAGTTCTTC.

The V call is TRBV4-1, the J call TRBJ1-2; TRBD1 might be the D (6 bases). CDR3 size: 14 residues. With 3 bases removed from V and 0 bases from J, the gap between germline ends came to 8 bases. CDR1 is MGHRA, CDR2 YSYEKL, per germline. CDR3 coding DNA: TGCGCCAGCAGCCAGGGGGCAGCTAACTATGGCTACACCTTC. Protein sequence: CASSQGAANYGYTF.

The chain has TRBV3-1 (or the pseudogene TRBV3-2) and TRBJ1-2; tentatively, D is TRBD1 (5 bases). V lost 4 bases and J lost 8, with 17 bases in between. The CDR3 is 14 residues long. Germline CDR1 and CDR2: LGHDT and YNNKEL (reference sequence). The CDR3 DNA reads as TGTGCCAGCAGCCCGGGGACCCTTACGGGGGGCTACACCTTC. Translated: CASSPGTLTGGYTF.

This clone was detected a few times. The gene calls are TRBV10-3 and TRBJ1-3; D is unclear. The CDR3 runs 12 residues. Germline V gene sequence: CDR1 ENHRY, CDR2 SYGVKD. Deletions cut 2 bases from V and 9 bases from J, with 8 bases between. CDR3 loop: CAISEAASTIYF. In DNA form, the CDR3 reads TGTGCCATCAGTGAGGCCGCCAGCACCATATATTTT.

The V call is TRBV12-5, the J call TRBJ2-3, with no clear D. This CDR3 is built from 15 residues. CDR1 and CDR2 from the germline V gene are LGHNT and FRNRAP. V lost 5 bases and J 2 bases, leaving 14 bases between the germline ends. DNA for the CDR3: TGTGCTAGTGGTCCCGGACCGGGCCCCACAGATACGCAGTATTTT. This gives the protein CASGPGPGPTDTQYF.

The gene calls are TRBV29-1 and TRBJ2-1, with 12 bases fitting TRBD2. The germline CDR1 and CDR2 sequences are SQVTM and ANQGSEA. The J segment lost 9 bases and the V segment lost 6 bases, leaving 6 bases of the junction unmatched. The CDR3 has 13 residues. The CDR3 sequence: CSVSSGGAIEQFF. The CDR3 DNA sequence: TGCAGCGTCTCTAGCGGGGGGGCCATTGAGCAGTTCTTC.

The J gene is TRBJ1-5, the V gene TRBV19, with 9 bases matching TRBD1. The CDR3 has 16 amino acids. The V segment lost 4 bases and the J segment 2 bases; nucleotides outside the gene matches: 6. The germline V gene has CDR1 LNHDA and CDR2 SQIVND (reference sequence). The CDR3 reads CASSTGTGWGNQPQHF. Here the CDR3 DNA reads TGTGCCAGTAGTACCGGGACAGGGTGGGGCAATCAGCCCCAGCATTTT.

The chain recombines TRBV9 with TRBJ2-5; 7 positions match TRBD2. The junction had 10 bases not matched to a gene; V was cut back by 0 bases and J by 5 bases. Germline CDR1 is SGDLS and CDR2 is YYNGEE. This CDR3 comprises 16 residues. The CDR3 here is CASSVESGVLGETQYF. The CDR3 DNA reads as TGTGCCAGCAGCGTAGAAAGCGGGGTGTTGGGTGAGACCCAGTACTTC. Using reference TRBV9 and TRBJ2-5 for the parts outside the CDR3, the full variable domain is DSGVTQTPKHLITATGQRVTLRCSPRSGDLSVYWYQQSLDQGLQFLIQYYNGEERAKGNILERFSAQQFPDLHSELNLSSLELGDSALYFCASSVESGVLGETQYFGPGTRLLVL.

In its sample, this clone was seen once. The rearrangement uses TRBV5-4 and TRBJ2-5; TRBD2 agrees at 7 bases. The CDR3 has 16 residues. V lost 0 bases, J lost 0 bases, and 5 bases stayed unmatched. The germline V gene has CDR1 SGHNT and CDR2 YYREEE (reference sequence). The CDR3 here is CASSLGASGNQETQYF. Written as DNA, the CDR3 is TGTGCCAGCAGCTTGGGTGCTAGCGGCAACCAAGAGACCCAGTACTTC. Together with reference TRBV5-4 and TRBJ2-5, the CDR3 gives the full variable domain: ETGVTQSPTHLIKTRGQQVTLRCSSQSGHNTVSWYQQALGQGPQFIFQYYREEENGRGNFPPRFSGLQFPNYSSELNVNALELDDSALYLCASSLGASGNQETQYFGPGTRLLVL.

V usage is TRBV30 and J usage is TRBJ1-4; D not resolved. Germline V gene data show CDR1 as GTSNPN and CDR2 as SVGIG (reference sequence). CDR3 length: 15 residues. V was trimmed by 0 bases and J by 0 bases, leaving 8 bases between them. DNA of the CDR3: TGTGCCTGGAGTGTAGGACGGACAACTAATGAAAAACTGTTTTTT. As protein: CAWSVGRTTNEKLFF.

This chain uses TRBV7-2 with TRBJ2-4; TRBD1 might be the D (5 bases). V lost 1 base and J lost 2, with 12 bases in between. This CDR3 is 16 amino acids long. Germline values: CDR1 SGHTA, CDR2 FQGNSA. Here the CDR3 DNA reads TGTGCCAGCAGCTTAGTGGCCCAGGGAACCAAAAACATTCAGTACTTC. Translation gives CASSLVAQGTKNIQYF.

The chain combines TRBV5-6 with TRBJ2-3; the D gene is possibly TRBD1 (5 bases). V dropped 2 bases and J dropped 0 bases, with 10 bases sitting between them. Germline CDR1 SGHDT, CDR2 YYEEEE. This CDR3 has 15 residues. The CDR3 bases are TGTGCCAGCAGCTTTAGGGGTTCCAGCACAGATACGCAGTATTTT. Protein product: CASSFRGSSTDTQYF.

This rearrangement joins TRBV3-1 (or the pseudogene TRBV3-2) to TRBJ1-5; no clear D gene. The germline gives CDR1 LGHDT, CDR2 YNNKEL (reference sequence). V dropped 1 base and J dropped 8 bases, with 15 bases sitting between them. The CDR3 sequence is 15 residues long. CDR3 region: CASSQGLNAGEPQHF. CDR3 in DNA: TGTGCCAGCAGCCAAGGGTTAAACGCGGGTGAGCCCCAGCATTTT.

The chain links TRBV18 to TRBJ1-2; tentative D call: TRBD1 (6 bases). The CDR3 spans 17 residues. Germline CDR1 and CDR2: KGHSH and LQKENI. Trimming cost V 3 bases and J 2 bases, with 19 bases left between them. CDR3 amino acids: CASSPGLLAGENYGYTF. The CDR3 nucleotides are TGTGCCAGCTCACCCGGGTTGTTAGCAGGGGAGAACTATGGCTACACCTTC.

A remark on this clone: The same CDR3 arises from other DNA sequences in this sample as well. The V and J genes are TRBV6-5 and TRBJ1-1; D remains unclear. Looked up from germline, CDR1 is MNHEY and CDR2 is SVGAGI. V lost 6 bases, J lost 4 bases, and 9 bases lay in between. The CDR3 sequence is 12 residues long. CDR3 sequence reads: CASSRVGTEAFF. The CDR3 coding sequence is TGTGCCAGCAGCCGGGTAGGCACTGAAGCTTTCTTT.

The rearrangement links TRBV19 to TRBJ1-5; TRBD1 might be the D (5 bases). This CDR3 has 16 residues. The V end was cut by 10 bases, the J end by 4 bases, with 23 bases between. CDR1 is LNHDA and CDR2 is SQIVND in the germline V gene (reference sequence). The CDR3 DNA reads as TGTGCCACCGAACCGCCTTGGGGCGCTAAAAATCAGCCCCAGCATTTT. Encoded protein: CATEPPWGAKNQPQHF.

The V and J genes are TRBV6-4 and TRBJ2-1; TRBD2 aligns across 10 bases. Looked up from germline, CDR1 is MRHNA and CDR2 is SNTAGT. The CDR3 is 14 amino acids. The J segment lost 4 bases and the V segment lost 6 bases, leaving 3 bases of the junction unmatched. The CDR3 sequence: CASSQAGGYNEQFF. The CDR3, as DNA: TGTGCCAGCAGCCAAGCGGGGGGGTACAATGAGCAGTTCTTC.

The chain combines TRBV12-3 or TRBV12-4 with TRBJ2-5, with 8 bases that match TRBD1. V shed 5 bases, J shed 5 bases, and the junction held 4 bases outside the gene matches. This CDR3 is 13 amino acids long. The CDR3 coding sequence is TGTGCCAGCAGTCTCAGGGGGCGGGAGACCCAGTACTTC. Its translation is CASSLRGRETQYF.

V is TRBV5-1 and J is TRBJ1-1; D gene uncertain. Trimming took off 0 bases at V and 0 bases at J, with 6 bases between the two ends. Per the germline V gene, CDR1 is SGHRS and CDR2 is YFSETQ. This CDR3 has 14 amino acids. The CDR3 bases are TGCGCCAGCAGCTTGGGGGGAATGAACACTGAAGCTTTCTTT. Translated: CASSLGGMNTEAFF.

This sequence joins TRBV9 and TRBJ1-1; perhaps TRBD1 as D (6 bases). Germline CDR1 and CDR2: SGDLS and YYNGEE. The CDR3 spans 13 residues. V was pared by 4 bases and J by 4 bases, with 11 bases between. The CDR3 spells CASSQQGGTEAFF. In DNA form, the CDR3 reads TGTGCCAGCAGCCAACAGGGAGGCACTGAAGCTTTCTTT.

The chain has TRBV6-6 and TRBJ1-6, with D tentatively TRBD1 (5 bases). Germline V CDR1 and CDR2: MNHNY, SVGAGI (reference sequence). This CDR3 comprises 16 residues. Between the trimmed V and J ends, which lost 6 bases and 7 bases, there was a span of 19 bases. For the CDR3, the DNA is TGTGCCAGCAGGCTAACGAGGGACCCGGAGAATTCACCCCTCCACTTT. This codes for CASRLTRDPENSPLHF.

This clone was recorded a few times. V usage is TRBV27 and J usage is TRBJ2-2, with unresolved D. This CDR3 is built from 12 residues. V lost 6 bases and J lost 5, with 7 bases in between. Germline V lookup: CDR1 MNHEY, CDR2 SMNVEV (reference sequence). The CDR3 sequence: CASRGGTGELFF. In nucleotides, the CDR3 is TGTGCCAGCAGAGGCGGTACCGGGGAGCTGTTTTTT.